This TCR beta chain was sequenced for a study of shared clonotypes between healthy human individuals (dated by TCRdb to the early 2020s). Broadly, across the study: The cohort comprised a couple of women and three men aged 18 to 49 years. For each donor, CD4 naive and CD4 memory were each run on three plates, CD8 naive on two plates, and CD8 memory on one plate. To estimate repertoire size and how much clonotype sharing occurs between individuals, the study deeply sequenced the blood TCR repertoires of five healthy adults. Different laboratories and diverse techniques were used to prepare libraries and sequence TCR repertoires, to increase sequencing depth and limit assay-specific biases. Per donor, leukapheresis produced somewhere between about 0.94 and 10 billion PBMCs. Overall study outcomes, separate from this receptor: Pairwise subsampling led to the expectation that sequencing depth would affect the degree of clonotype sharing among donors. About 5% of naive CD4, roughly 3.6% of naive CD8, around 2.3% of memory CD4, and roughly 0.4% of memory CD8 clonotypes were shared across several donors. Because the study included only a small number of donors, the genetic and exposure-history diversity represented was limited. Compared with non-shared clonotypes, the clonotypes found in all four sorted-subset donors had higher generation probabilities. Incomplete sequencing was indicated by rarefaction of sorted-subset datasets, despite the large sequencing depth. Only blood was sampled, and tissue TCR repertoires likely differ from those in blood. Naive subsets generally had larger estimated clonotype richness than memory subsets did.

The donors were healthy, HIV-negative adults who had no recently reported acute infections or vaccinations. All donors were Caucasian adults living in Nashville, Tennessee, USA. CD8 memory samples consisted of magnetically selected CD45RO+ cells combined with CCR7-negative CD45RA+ effector memory (TemRA) cells. After blood collection by leukapheresis, PBMCs were isolated using Ficoll-Histopaque density gradient centrifugation and then cryopreserved in the vapor phase of liquid nitrogen. Analytical flow cytometry was used to check the purity and quantity of every magnetically sorted T cell population. Each sorted fraction had its genomic DNA isolated and then quantified by UV absorbance on a Nanodrop 2000c. TCR CDR3 regions were amplified from genomic DNA by multiplex PCR using the deep immunoSEQ assay. Extracted genomic DNA from each cell subset was distributed evenly across all wells of several immunoSEQ 96-well plates, and each plate was treated as a replicate. For sorted subsets, around 0.2 ug of genomic DNA, equivalent to 30,000 or so T cell genomes, went into each replicate PCR. Purified libraries were measured with a Qubit 3.0 fluorometer, size-checked on a Bioanalyzer 2100, and measured again with the KAPA Library Quantification kit. Each immunoSEQ 96-well plate was sequenced on its own single-read 150-cycle Illumina NextSeq 550 flow cell. As for how the authors treated the data: Because only junctional sequences without quality scores were contained in the immunoSEQ output, filtering matching that applied to full-length reads could not be performed. To assign V/J genes and CDR3, sequences were annotated against IMGT germline references using PyIR, a Python wrapper for IgBLAST v1.9. Reads were filtered out if the reads had weak V/J assignments (E-value above 1e-6), no CDR3, stop codons, out-of-frame junctions, or ambiguous translated residues. V3J clonotypes were defined as sequences sharing the same inferred V gene, J gene, and CDR3 amino acid sequence. To compute the percentage overlap between repertoires, the number of shared unique clonotypes was divided by the size of the smaller repertoire. Repertoire richness was assessed with RTK rarefaction, the Chao1 estimator, and Recon v2.1 estimates of unobserved clonotypes. OLGA was used to compute generation probabilities for all TCRbeta clonotypes that the gDNA method yielded from a handful of donors. TCRdb's version of the immuneACCESS table is confined to in-frame rearrangements and falls short of the full clone set. An unresolved V gene accounts for under half of the shortfall where checked; the remainder is of unknown origin. The V and J calls and the clone size are those of that table, but D and trimming were determined from the DNA. Across this sample there are about 96,000 clones, with around 68% seen only once. The ten most abundant clones make up roughly 52% of the sample.

On this clone: Its antigen is unknown. Base qualities are missing; no much larger clone stands one base away.

Looking up the germline V gene yields CDR1 ENHRY and CDR2 SYGVKD. Compared with germline, V lacks 6 bases and J lacks 2 bases; bases without a gene match: 8. The CDR3 contains 15 residues, cysteine and phenylalanine counted. Only CDR3 DNA is held: 45 bases, read in frame from base 1. The V gene is TRBV10-3 and the J gene is TRBJ1-2; 8 bases in between match TRBD1. This TCR derives from a young man in good health. Sequenced input: memory CD8+ T cells sorted from blood. The label giving this sample's cell subset or site can be read as: CD45RO+ cells pooled with CCR7-negative TemRA cells. The DNA is as follows: TGTGCCATCAGGACCAACAACAGGGGGAACTATGGCTACACCTTC. It specifies CAIRTNNRGNYGYTF.